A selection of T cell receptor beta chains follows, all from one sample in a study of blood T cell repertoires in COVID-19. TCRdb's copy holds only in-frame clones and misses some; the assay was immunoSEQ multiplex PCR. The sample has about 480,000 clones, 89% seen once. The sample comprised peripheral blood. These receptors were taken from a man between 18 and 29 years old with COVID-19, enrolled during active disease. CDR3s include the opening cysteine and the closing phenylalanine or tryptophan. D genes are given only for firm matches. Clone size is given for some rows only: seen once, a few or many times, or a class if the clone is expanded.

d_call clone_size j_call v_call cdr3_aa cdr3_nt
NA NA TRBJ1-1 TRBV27 CASSLGGAKNTEAFF TGTGCCAGCAGTTTAGGAGGGGCGAAGAACACTGAAGCTTTCTTT
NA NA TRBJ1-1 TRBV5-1 CASSGRGTEAFF TGCGCCAGCAGCGGGAGGGGAACTGAAGCTTTCTTT
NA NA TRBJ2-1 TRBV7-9 CASSSLHQPGVEQFF TGTGCCAGCAGCTCCCTCCACCAGCCAGGCGTTGAGCAGTTCTTC
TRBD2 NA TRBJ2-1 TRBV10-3 CAISLGGGRNNEQFF TGTGCCATCAGTCTCGGGGGGGGCCGGAACAATGAGCAGTTCTTC
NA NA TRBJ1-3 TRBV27 CASGEDGNTIYF TGTGCCAGTGGTGAGGATGGAAACACCATATATTTT
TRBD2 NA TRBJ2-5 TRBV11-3 CASSLVGGRAWETQYF TGTGCCAGCAGCTTAGTCGGCGGGAGGGCCTGGGAGACCCAGTACTTC
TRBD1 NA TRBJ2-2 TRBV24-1 CATSDAQGVTGELFF TGTGCCACCAGTGATGCGCAGGGGGTCACCGGGGAGCTGTTTTTT
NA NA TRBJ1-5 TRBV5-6 CASSFRSWGQGSGNQPQHF TGTGCCAGCAGCTTCCGCTCTTGGGGGCAGGGAAGCGGCAATCAGCCCCAGCATTTT
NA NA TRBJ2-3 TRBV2 CASRLEASSTDTQYF TGTGCCAGCCGCCTAGAGGCGTCTAGCACAGATACGCAGTATTTT
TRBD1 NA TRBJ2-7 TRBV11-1 CASSQTGDSYEQYF TGTGCCAGCAGCCAGACAGGGGACTCCTACGAGCAGTACTTC
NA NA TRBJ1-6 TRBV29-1 CSVALGQALHF TGCAGCGTCGCACTCGGTCAGGCCCTCCACTTT
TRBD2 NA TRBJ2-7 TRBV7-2 CASSLAFGTSGSPRQYF TGTGCCAGCAGCTTAGCCTTCGGGACTAGCGGGAGTCCACGGCAGTACTTC
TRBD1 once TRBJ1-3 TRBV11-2 CASSGDRSSSGNTIYF TGTGCCAGCAGTGGGGACAGGTCCTCCTCTGGAAACACCATATATTTT
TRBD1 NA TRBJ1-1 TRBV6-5 CASRPTGGDNTEAFF TGTGCCAGCAGACCGACAGGGGGTGATAACACTGAAGCTTTCTTT
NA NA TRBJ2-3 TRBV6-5 CASSTRGTSTDTQYF TGTGCCAGCAGTACCCGAGGGACTAGCACAGATACGCAGTATTTT
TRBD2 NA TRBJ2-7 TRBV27 CASSYGLAGVYEQYF TGTGCCAGCAGTTACGGACTAGCGGGAGTCTACGAGCAGTACTTC
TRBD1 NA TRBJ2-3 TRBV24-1 CATSARQGGSDTQYF TGTGCCACCAGTGCCCGACAGGGGGGAAGTGATACGCAGTATTTT
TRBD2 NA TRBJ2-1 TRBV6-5 CASSLTSGRANEQFF TGTGCCAGCAGCTTAACTAGCGGGAGGGCCAATGAGCAGTTCTTC
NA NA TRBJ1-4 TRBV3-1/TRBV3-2 CASSQQGTNEKLFF TGTGCCAGCAGCCAACAGGGAACTAATGAAAAACTGTTTTTT
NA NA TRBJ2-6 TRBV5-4 CASSLGGSSGANVLTF TGTGCCAGCAGCTTGGGAGGATCATCTGGGGCCAACGTCCTGACTTTC
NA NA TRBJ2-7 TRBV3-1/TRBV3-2 CASSQGGAVHEQYF TGTGCCAGCAGCCAAGGCGGGGCGGTCCACGAGCAGTACTTC
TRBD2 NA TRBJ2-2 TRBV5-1 CASDGGALTNTGELFF TGCGCCAGCGACGGGGGGGCCTTGACGAACACCGGGGAGCTGTTTTTT
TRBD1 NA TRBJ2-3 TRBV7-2 CASSSLGQDTQYF TGTGCCAGCAGCTCCCTGGGACAGGATACGCAGTATTTT
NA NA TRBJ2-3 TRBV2 CASIPESNALSTDTQYF TGTGCCAGCATCCCGGAGTCAAACGCCCTTAGCACAGATACGCAGTATTTT
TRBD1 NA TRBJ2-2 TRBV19 CASSTRGRPGELFF TGTGCCAGTAGTACCAGGGGGAGACCCGGGGAGCTGTTTTTT
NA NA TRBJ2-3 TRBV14 CASSHGGMRTDTQYF TGTGCCAGCAGCCACGGCGGGATGAGGACAGATACGCAGTATTTT
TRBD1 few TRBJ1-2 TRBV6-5 CASSRQGKGGGYTF TGTGCCAGCAGTCGACAGGGGAAGGGAGGCGGCTACACCTTC
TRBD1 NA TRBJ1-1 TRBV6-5 CASSPTDRGGTEAFF TGTGCCAGCAGCCCCACCGACAGGGGCGGCACTGAAGCTTTCTTT
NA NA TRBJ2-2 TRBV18 CASSPDRTGNTGELFF TGTGCCAGCTCACCCGACCGAACAGGAAACACCGGGGAGCTGTTTTTT
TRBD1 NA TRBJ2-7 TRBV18 CASSQTGTGYNEQYF TGTGCCAGCTCTCAAACCGGGACAGGGTATAACGAGCAGTACTTC
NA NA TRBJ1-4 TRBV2 CASRGGVGTEKLFF TGTGCCAGCAGGGGAGGGGTGGGAACGGAAAAACTGTTTTTT
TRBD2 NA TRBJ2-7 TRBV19 CASSIGGLAGGLYEQYF TGTGCCAGTAGTATAGGAGGACTAGCGGGAGGCCTCTACGAGCAGTACTTC
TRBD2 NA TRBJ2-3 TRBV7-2 CAIKRGASTDTQYF TGTGCCATAAAGCGGGGTGCTAGCACAGATACGCAGTATTTT
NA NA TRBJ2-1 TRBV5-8 CASTPGVVRRVNEQFF TGTGCCAGCACCCCGGGGGTGGTAAGGCGGGTCAATGAGCAGTTCTTC
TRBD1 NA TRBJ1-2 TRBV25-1 CASNRGQGFGYTF TGTGCCAGCAATAGAGGACAGGGCTTTGGCTACACCTTC
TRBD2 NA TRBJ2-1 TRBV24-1 CATSVGLAGTTEQFF TGTGCCACCAGTGTCGGACTAGCGGGAACTACAGAGCAGTTCTTC
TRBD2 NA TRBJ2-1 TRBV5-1 CASSLVSGGYNEQFF TGCGCCAGCAGCTTGGTTAGCGGGGGGTACAATGAGCAGTTCTTC
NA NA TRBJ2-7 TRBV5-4 CASSPARQASYEQYF TGTGCCAGCAGCCCCGCGCGACAGGCCTCCTACGAGCAGTACTTC
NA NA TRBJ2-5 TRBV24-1 CATSDVTSTQETQYF TGTGCCACCAGTGATGTTACTAGCACCCAAGAGACCCAGTACTTC
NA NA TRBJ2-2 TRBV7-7 CASSLVGGNTGELFF TGTGCTAGCAGCTTAGTCGGCGGGAACACCGGGGAGCTGTTTTTT
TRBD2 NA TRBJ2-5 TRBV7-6 CASSLLAGGYQETQYF TGTGCCAGCAGCTTACTAGCGGGGGGGTACCAAGAGACCCAGTACTTC
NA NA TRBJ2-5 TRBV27 CASSTGRSWREETQYF TGTGCCAGCAGTACGGGCCGGAGCTGGAGGGAAGAGACCCAGTACTTC
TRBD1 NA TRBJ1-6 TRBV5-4 CASRDRDSPLHF TGTGCCAGCAGAGACAGGGATTCACCCCTCCACTTT
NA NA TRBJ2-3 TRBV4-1 CASSQRSLGAVATDTQYF TGCGCCAGCAGCCAACGTAGCTTAGGGGCGGTAGCCACAGATACGCAGTATTTT
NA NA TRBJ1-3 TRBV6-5 CASKASGNTIYF TGTGCCAGCAAAGCCTCTGGAAACACCATATATTTT
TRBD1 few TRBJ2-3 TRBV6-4 CASSDSHTGGGTDTQYF TGTGCCAGCAGTGACTCGCATACAGGGGGCGGCACAGATACGCAGTATTTT
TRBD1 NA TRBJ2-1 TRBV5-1 CASGNGQGPSMNEQFF TGCGCCAGCGGCAACGGACAGGGCCCTTCTATGAATGAGCAGTTCTTC
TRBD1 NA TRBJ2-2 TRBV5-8 CASRFGTGPNTGELFF TGTGCCAGCCGTTTTGGGACAGGGCCGAACACCGGGGAGCTGTTTTTT
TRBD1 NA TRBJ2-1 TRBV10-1 CASSEPDRGPKFYNEQFF TGCGCCAGCAGTGAACCTGACAGGGGGCCAAAGTTTTACAATGAGCAGTTCTTC
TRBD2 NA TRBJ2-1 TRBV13 CASSVRDYSYNEQFF TGTGCCAGCAGCGTCCGGGACTACAGTTACAATGAGCAGTTCTTC
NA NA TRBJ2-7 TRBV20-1 CSASSTDELYEQYF TGCAGTGCTAGTTCGACCGACGAACTATACGAGCAGTACTTC
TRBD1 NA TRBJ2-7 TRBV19 CASKNTGGSSYEQYF TGTGCCAGTAAAAACACAGGGGGCAGCTCCTACGAGCAGTACTTC
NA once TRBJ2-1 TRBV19 CASSIVGTTLGNEQFF TGTGCCAGTAGTATAGTTGGGACAACTTTAGGGAATGAGCAGTTCTTC